This T cell receptor beta chain was identified during a study of T-cell reconstitution after alpha-beta-depleted transplantation in children. Unique molecular identifiers were used to barcode this TCRbeta library. TCRdb re-called the PCR reads with MiXCR, one entry per CDR3 protein. Here the sample spans roughly 300,000 distinct CDR3 sequences, 9.9% being singletons. The CDR3 has 11 amino acids. Trimming shortened V by 6 bases and J by 3 bases, and 5 bases separated the two germline ends. Germline CDR1 is SQVTM and CDR2 is ANQGSEA. This clonotype was counted at least ten times. The sample here was PBMCs from the stem cell graft donor, taken from the stem cell graft. The rearrangement joins TRBV29-1 to TRBJ2-2, with D tentatively TRBD1 or TRBD2 (5 bases each). This clonotype was obtained from a human donor who donated a stem cell graft to a child with SCID. The CDR3 is CSVGDTGELFF. The CDR3 DNA sequence: TGCAGCGTGGGGGACACCGGGGAGCTGTTTTTT.